Described below is a single T cell receptor beta chain sequence and its context. Its matching antigen is unknown. This entry comes from a study of shared clonotypes between healthy human individuals. Study overall: Those who served as donors were a couple of women and a few men between the ages of 18 and 49. Each donor's CD8 memory used one plate, CD8 naive two, each CD4 subset three. Study observations and caveats: Non-shared clonotypes had lower generation probabilities than clonotypes shared by all four sorted-subset donors.

The DNA input per sorted-subset replicate PCR was 200 to 250 ng, corresponding to roughly 30,000 T cell genomes. Only in-frame clones appear in the TCRdb table, and some are missing; sequencing was by immunoSEQ multiplex PCR. The sample gives 1.6 million or so clones, roughly 97% of which show up once; roughly 1.2% is in the top ten. The origin of this receptor is a man under 40 in good health. Sample: naive CD4+ T cells sorted from blood. The subset is: CD45RA+ positively selected.

This CDR3 reads CSVEGPTNEKLFF. CDR3 nucleotide sequence: TGCAGCGTTGAAGGGCCAACTAATGAAAAACTGTTTTTT. The chain employs TRBV29-1 and TRBJ1-4; D unresolved. Trimming took 1 base from V and 0 from J, leaving 3 bases between them. This CDR3 is built from 13 residues. Per germline, CDR1 SQVTM and CDR2 ANQGSEA.